This T cell receptor beta chain was observed in a study of T cells in Graves' hyperthyroidism and ophthalmopathy. V was clipped by 4 bases and J by 6 bases, with 14 bases between them. CDR1 and CDR2 (germline): SGHRS, YFSETQ. The CDR3 covers 13 residues. Diagnoses used clinical symptoms, serum thyroxine and TRAb, thyroid ultrasound and orbital computed tomography. RNA transcripts yielded amplified TCR beta CDR3 regions. The HTBI primer set was used in a first-round RT-PCR of the TCR CDR3. In TCRdb, the multiplex PCR reads were re-called with MiXCR into one record per CDR3 protein. The table includes hundreds of thousands of distinct CDR3 sequences, over 12% detected once.

V usage is TRBV5-1 and J usage is TRBJ2-7; D is possibly TRBD1 (5 bases). This clonotype originated in a man aged 50-60 years with Graves' ophthalmopathy. The sample consisted of blood. The CDR3 nucleotides read TGCGCCAGCAGCATGGGGCCGCGTGCCGAGCAGTACTTC. As protein: CASSMGPRAEQYF.